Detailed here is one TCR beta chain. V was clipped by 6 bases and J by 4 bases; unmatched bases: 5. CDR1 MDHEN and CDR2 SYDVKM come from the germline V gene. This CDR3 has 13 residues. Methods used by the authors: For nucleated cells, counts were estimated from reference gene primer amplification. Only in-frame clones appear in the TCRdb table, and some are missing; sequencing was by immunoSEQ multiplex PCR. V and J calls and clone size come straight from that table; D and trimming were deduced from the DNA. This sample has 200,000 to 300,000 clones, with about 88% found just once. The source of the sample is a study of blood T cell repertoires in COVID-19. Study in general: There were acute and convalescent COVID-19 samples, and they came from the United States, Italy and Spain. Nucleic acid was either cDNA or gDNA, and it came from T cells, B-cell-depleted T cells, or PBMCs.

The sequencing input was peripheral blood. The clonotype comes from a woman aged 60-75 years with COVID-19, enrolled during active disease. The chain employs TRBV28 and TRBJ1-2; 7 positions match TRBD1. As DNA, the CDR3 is TGTGCCAGCAGCGCGGGGACAGTCTATGGCTACACCTTC. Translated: CASSAGTVYGYTF.